The clone carrying this T cell receptor (beta chain) was found once. These data belong to a study of shared clonotypes between healthy human individuals. Background on the study: The cohort had two women and a few men, ages 18 to 49.

This CDR3 is 14 amino acids long. The V end was cut by 6 bases, the J end by 3 bases, with 15 bases between. The germline V gene encodes CDR1 SEHNR and CDR2 FQNEAQ (reference sequence). The table came from immunoSEQ multiplex PCR; TCRdb's copy has only in-frame clones and leaves some out. Here the sample spans about 1.5 million clones, approximately 97% being singletons. Each of the donors was a healthy adult who was HIV-negative and had not had a recent acute infection or vaccination. Caucasian adults residing in Nashville, Tennessee made up all the donors. The chain has TRBV7-9 and TRBJ2-7; tentative D call: TRBD2 (5 bases). The TCR was taken from a young man in good health. The source material was naive CD4+ T cells sorted from blood. This sample's subset: CD45RA+ positively selected. The CDR3 DNA reads as TGTGCCAGCAGACGACGGACTGGAAACTACGAGCAGTACTTC. Its translation: CASRRRTGNYEQYF.